The 25 T cell receptor beta chains presented below share a single source sample, sequenced in a study of cytotoxic CD8 clonotypes in ibrutinib-treated CLL. Sequencing was performed with immunoSEQ multiplex PCR; in TCRdb, only in-frame clones are kept and a portion is missing. The table records about 25,000 clones, about 82% of them present only once. The sequenced sample was PBMCs, obtained after 24 months of ibrutinib treatment. These TCRs come from a human donor with chronic lymphocytic leukemia.

This sequence joins TRBV27 and TRBJ2-7, with 8 bases that match TRBD2. The CDR3 loop spans 14 amino acids. The ends lost 8 bases at V and 5 bases at J; junction bases unmatched: 11. Per germline, CDR1 MNHEY and CDR2 SMNVEV (reference sequence). CDR3 residues: CASSPPGGGHEQYF. CDR3 coding DNA: TGTGCCAGCTCACCGCCGGGGGGGGGCCACGAGCAGTACTTC.

The V call is TRBV25-1, the J call TRBJ2-3; 8 bases align to TRBD1. V shed 6 bases and J 4 bases; nucleotides not matched to a gene: 15. Germline V gene data show CDR1 as MGHDK and CDR2 as SYGVNS. The CDR3 has 17 residues. The CDR3 loop is CASSRKSGQASADTQYF. The CDR3 DNA reads as TGTGCCAGCAGCCGAAAGTCGGGACAGGCCTCGGCAGATACGCAGTATTTT.

The chain has TRBV6-5 and TRBJ1-5; D possibly corresponds to TRBD1 (5 bases). V was pared by 6 bases and J by 2 bases, with 14 bases between. This CDR3 has 15 amino acids. Germline values: CDR1 MNHEY, CDR2 SVGAGI. The CDR3, as DNA: TGTGCCAGCAGCCCCCAGGGTGTCGGCAATCAGCCCCAGCATTTT. It specifies CASSPQGVGNQPQHF.

The rearrangement links TRBV19 to TRBJ2-5; the D call may be TRBD1 or TRBD2 (6 bases each). The V and J ends lost 1 base and 0 bases respectively, with 24 bases between them. This CDR3 has 20 residues. Germline CDR1 is LNHDA and CDR2 is SQIVND (reference sequence). The CDR3 loop reads CASSIGLGGGPDLYQETQYF. CDR3 bases: TGTGCCAGTAGTATAGGCCTTGGAGGGGGGCCCGATCTGTACCAAGAGACCCAGTACTTC.

The DNA for the CDR3 is TGTGCCATCAGATCTAGCGGGGTTTCCACAGATACGCAGTATTTT. It codes for CAIRSSGVSTDTQYF. The rearrangement links TRBV10-3 to TRBJ2-3; 9 nucleotides line up with TRBD2. CDR3 length: 15 amino acids. In germline, CDR1 is ENHRY, CDR2 SYGVKD. Unmatched junction bases numbered 6, after V lost 6 bases and J lost 2 bases.

The rearrangement uses TRBV19 and TRBJ2-5; maybe TRBD1 (6 bases). The CDR3 sequence is 15 residues long. Germline V gene data show CDR1 as LNHDA and CDR2 as SQIVND (reference sequence). V lost 4 bases and J 5 bases, leaving 17 bases between the germline ends. In DNA, the CDR3 is TGTGCCAGTAGTACGGACCAGGGGTTTCGGGAGACCCAGTACTTC. This codes for CASSTDQGFRETQYF.

The V gene is TRBV5-1, the J gene TRBJ1-6, with TRBD1 as a possible D gene (5 bases). V lost 1 base, J lost 5 bases, and 13 bases lay in between. The germline CDR1 and CDR2 sequences are SGHRS and YFSETQ. The CDR3 spans 16 residues. CDR3 protein: CASSLWPTGDNSPLHF. CDR3 in DNA: TGCGCCAGCAGCTTGTGGCCCACAGGAGATAATTCACCCCTCCACTTT.

The chain employs TRBV6-6 and TRBJ1-5; 9 positions agree with TRBD1. This CDR3 comprises 16 residues. CDR1 and CDR2 (germline): MNHNY, SVGAGI (reference sequence). V lost 5 bases, J lost 5 bases, and 10 bases stayed unmatched. In nucleotides, the CDR3 is TGTGCCAGCAGTGCGTTGGGGGGACAGGGCGATCAGCCCCAGCATTTT. Translated, it gives CASSALGGQGDQPQHF.

V gene TRBV4-1 combines with J gene TRBJ2-1; D unclear. The CDR3 extends over 17 amino acids. From germline, CDR1 is MGHRA and CDR2 YSYEKL. The V end lost 1 base, the J end lost 5 bases, and 18 bases lay between the germline ends. CDR3 sequence reads: CASSQVPRTRTNNEQFF. CDR3 DNA: TGCGCCAGCAGCCAAGTTCCACGGACCCGAACCAACAATGAGCAGTTCTTC.

The CDR3 nucleotides are TGTGCCAGCAGCTCCGGGACACACAATTCACCCCTCCACTTT. Amino acid sequence: CASSSGTHNSPLHF. This chain connects TRBV6-1 to TRBJ1-6, with D maybe TRBD1 (6 bases). Germline CDR1 is MNHNS and CDR2 is SASEGT. The CDR3 covers 14 residues. V was trimmed by 6 bases and J by 7 bases, leaving 13 bases between them.

The chain is built from TRBV7-8 and TRBJ1-3, with TRBD1 as a possible D gene (5 bases). The CDR3 is 15 residues long. The V and J ends lost 0 bases and 7 bases respectively, with 13 bases between them. The germline V gene encodes CDR1 SGHVS and CDR2 FQNEAQ. CDR3 loop: CASSLAGRALNTIYF. The CDR3 nucleotides read TGTGCCAGCAGCTTAGCGGGCAGGGCACTGAACACCATATATTTT.

The V call is TRBV4-2, the J call TRBJ1-2; no reliable D call. The CDR3 is made up of 13 amino acids. CDR1 is LGHNA, CDR2 YNFKEQ, per germline. The V and J ends lost 1 base and 8 bases respectively, with 11 bases between them. The CDR3 DNA reads as TGTGCCAGCAGCCAAGGGTTGTACATGGGCTACACCTTC. Its translation is CASSQGLYMGYTF.

V and J are TRBV7-6 and TRBJ1-4; D perhaps matches TRBD1 (5 bases). The CDR3 runs 15 residues. CDR1 SGHVS and CDR2 FNYEAQ come from the germline V gene. Trimming took off 5 bases at V and 3 bases at J, with 13 bases between the two ends. The CDR3 loop reads CASSPVGTANEKLFF. The CDR3, as DNA: TGTGCCAGCAGCCCAGTGGGGACGGCTAATGAAAAACTGTTTTTT.

The gene calls are TRBV28 and TRBJ1-2; possibly TRBD1 for D (5 bases). The CDR3 is 13 amino acids. In germline, CDR1 is MDHEN, CDR2 SYDVKM. The V gene lost 2 bases and the J gene lost 3 bases, with 7 bases spanning the gap. This CDR3 is CASSLRDYYGYTF. CDR3 coding DNA: TGTGCCAGCAGTTTAAGGGACTACTATGGCTACACCTTC.

The V gene is TRBV5-4, the J gene TRBJ2-7; D may be TRBD1 (5 bases). The germline V gene has CDR1 SGHNT and CDR2 YYREEE (reference sequence). This CDR3 is 14 amino acids long. Between the trimmed V and J ends, which lost 5 bases and 0 bases, there was a span of 12 bases. The CDR3 here is CASSSRVNSYEQYF. CDR3 bases: TGTGCCAGCAGTAGCAGGGTGAACTCCTACGAGCAGTACTTC.

The genes are TRBV10-3 and TRBJ1-2, with TRBD1 matching over 8 bases. CDR1 and CDR2 (germline): ENHRY, SYGVKD. V lost 3 bases to trimming and J lost 9 bases; unmatched junction nucleotides: 6. The CDR3 consists of 13 residues. CDR3: CAISDGQGGSYTF. As DNA, the CDR3 is TGTGCCATCAGTGACGGACAGGGAGGGAGCTACACCTTC.

The gene calls are TRBV4-1 and TRBJ2-1; D may be TRBD2 (6 bases). The CDR3 covers 17 residues. V lost 0 bases and J lost 10, with 22 bases in between. Per germline, CDR1 MGHRA and CDR2 YSYEKL. The CDR3 bases are TGCGCCAGCAGCCAAGATAGCGGCCTAGCCCTGGGGTACGAGCAGTTCTTC. Its protein product is CASSQDSGLALGYEQFF.

This clone has just one count. V and J are TRBV5-1 and TRBJ1-1; 7 bases line up with TRBD1. CDR3 length: 14 amino acids. Per germline, CDR1 SGHRS and CDR2 YFSETQ. The junction had 9 bases not matched to a gene; V was cut back by 6 bases and J by 4 bases. CDR3 sequence reads: CASTRTGGGTEAFF. CDR3 sequence (DNA): TGCGCCAGCACCCGGACAGGTGGAGGCACTGAAGCTTTCTTT. The entire variable domain, with the rest obtained from reference TRBV5-1 and TRBJ1-1, is as follows: KAGVTQTPRYLIKTRGQQVTLSCSPISGHRSVSWYQQTPGQGLQFLFEYFSETQRNKGNFPGRFSGRQFSNSRSEMNVSTLELGDSALYLCASTRTGGGTEAFFGQGTRLTVV.

The chain is built from TRBV6-6 and TRBJ1-4; D gene ambiguous. Trimming removed 4 bases from V and 5 bases from J, with 17 bases in between. In germline, CDR1 is MNHNY, CDR2 SVGAGI (reference sequence). CDR3 length: 16 amino acids. CDR3 in amino acids: CASSSPDPTPNEKLFF. Written as DNA, the CDR3 is TGTGCCAGCAGTTCACCGGACCCGACTCCGAATGAAAAACTGTTTTTT.

The genes are TRBV10-1 and TRBJ2-7; 9 bases are a match to TRBD2. The junction had 13 bases not matched to a gene; V was cut back by 8 bases and J by 5 bases. Germline-derived CDR1 and CDR2 are WNHNN and SYGVQD (reference sequence). The CDR3 sequence is 15 residues long. The chain's CDR3 is CASGDPGTSLHEQYF. The CDR3 coding sequence is TGCGCCAGCGGAGACCCCGGGACTAGCTTACACGAGCAGTACTTC.

The chain has TRBV2 and TRBJ1-1; no clear D gene. V dropped 7 bases and J dropped 4 bases, with 16 bases sitting between them. CDR3 length equals 14 residues. The germline CDR1 and CDR2 sequences are SNHLY and FYNNEI. The CDR3 bases are TGTGCCAGCATCGATAATGGGGTTCCCACTGAAGCTTTCTTT. Its translation is CASIDNGVPTEAFF. Together with reference TRBV2 and TRBJ1-1, the CDR3 gives the full variable domain: EPEVTQTPSHQVTQMGQEVILRCVPISNHLYFYWYRQILGQKVEFLVSFYNNEISEKSEIFDDQFSVERPDGSNFTLKIRSTKLEDSAMYFCASIDNGVPTEAFFGQGTRLTVV.

This clone has a single count. The genes are TRBV27 and TRBJ2-1; D is possibly TRBD1 or TRBD2 (5 bases each). The CDR3 sequence is 13 residues long. V was shortened by 5 bases and J by 6 bases, with 11 bases between the two germline ends. The germline gives CDR1 MNHEY, CDR2 SMNVEV (reference sequence). The CDR3 DNA follows: TGTGCCAGCAGTCCGGGACGGTTCAATGAGCAGTTCTTC. Translating it yields CASSPGRFNEQFF.

The V and J genes are TRBV7-1 and TRBJ1-5; D gene ambiguous. TRBV7-1 is an ORF for which the function is uncertain. This CDR3 comprises 14 residues. Trimming stripped 3 bases from V and 3 bases from J, with 9 bases between. As DNA, the CDR3 is TGTGCCAGCAGCTCCGGACTCAACAATCAGCCCCAGCATTTT. The encoded protein is CASSSGLNNQPQHF.

The chain uses TRBV4-2 and TRBJ2-7, with D maybe TRBD2 (6 bases). The V gene lost 1 base and the J gene lost 3 bases, with 13 bases spanning the gap. From germline, CDR1 is LGHNA and CDR2 YNFKEQ. The CDR3 has 15 residues. CDR3 residues: CASSQGGLRDYEQYF. CDR3 DNA: TGTGCCAGCAGCCAAGGGGGACTGAGAGACTACGAGCAGTACTTC.

V and J are TRBV14 and TRBJ1-6, with D possibly matching TRBD1 (6 bases). The V end lost 4 bases, the J end lost 8 bases, and 12 bases lay between the germline ends. This CDR3 region has 14 residues. The germline CDR1 and CDR2 sequences are SGHDN and FVKESK. The CDR3 region is CASSPGTTYSPLHF. The CDR3 DNA follows: TGTGCCAGCAGCCCCGGGACAACCTATTCACCCCTCCACTTT.